This TCR beta chain was obtained from a study of tumor and adjacent non-tumor tissue in lung cancer. Overall study results and limits: Normal lung showed higher cumulative top 100 clone frequency than tumor.

Note on this clonotype: Its antigen remains unidentified. Relative to the germline gene, one junction end is altered; a read error may explain this.

A modified ARM-PCR protocol with three rounds of nested PCR amplified TCRbeta. TCRdb fed the multiplex PCR reads into MiXCR, producing one record per CDR3 protein. The data show some 71,000 distinct CDR3 sequences, 72% seen once. The template was RNA from unsorted bulk tissue. The germline CDR1 and CDR2 sequences are MRHNA and SNTAGT. CDR3 length equals 13 residues. The chain employs TRBV6-4 and TRBJ2-1; TRBD2 aligns across 8 bases. Sequenced material: lung tumor tissue. The TCR comes from a woman in her thirties or forties with non-small cell lung cancer. CDR3 in DNA: TGTGTCAGCAACCAGCGGGAGTACAATGAGCAGTTCTTC. Protein sequence: CVSNQREYNEQFF.